This TCR beta chain was documented in a study of identical twins. Only healthy Caucasians were included as donors. Using its own MiXCR run on the 5' RACE reads, TCRdb lists one record per CDR3 protein. The repertoire holds about 530,000 distinct CDR3 sequences, with approximately 20% as singletons. In its sample, this clonotype was seen a few times. Trimming removed 7 bases at V and 1 base at J, with 11 bases between. The CDR3 is made up of 14 amino acids. Another study also made use of these data, one on yellow fever vaccine responses in identical twins.

The sequenced sample consisted of CD4+ T cells sorted from blood. The rearrangement uses TRBV12-3 or TRBV12-4 and TRBJ2-1; possible D gene TRBD2, 6 bases. The receptor was derived from a young woman in good health. The CDR3 region has the DNA TGTGCCAGCACCGGGGGACTTTCCTACAATGAGCAGTTCTTC. It specifies CASTGGLSYNEQFF.